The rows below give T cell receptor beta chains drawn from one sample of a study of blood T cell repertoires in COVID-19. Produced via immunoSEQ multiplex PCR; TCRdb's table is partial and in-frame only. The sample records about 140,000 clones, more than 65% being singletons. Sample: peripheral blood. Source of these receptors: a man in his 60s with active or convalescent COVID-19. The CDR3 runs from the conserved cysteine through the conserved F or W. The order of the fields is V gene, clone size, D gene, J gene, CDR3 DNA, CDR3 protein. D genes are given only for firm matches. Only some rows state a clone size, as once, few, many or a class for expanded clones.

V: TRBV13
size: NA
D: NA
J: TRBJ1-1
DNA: TGTGCCAGCAGCCTAGGGGTGGCAGCTTTCTTT
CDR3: CASSLGVAAFF

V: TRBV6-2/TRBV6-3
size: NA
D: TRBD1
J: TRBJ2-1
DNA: TGTGCCAGCACTTACGGGACAGGGGCTGTAAATGAGCAGTTCTTC
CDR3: CASTYGTGAVNEQFF

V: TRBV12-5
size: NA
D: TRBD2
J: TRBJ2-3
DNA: TGTGCTAGTGGTCCTTCGGGGACTAGCGGGGGGGCGGATACGCAGTATTTT
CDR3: CASGPSGTSGGADTQYF

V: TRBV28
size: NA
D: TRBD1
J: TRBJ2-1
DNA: TGTGCCAGCAGTTTATCTCCCCCCGACAGGGGGGCTAATGAGCAGTTCTTC
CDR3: CASSLSPPDRGANEQFF

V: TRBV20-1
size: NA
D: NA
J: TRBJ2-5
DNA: TGCAGTGCTAGTATTGGTAGCGGCTACCAAGAGACCCAGTACTTC
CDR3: CSASIGSGYQETQYF

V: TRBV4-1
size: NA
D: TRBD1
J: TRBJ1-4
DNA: TGCGCCAGCAGCCAAGAATCTACCGGGACAGGGGTTGAAAAACTGTTTTTT
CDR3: CASSQESTGTGVEKLFF

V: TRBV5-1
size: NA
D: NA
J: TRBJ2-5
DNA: TGCGCCAGCAGCTCGCTAAACAGGGGCGGGAAAGAGACCCAGTACTTC
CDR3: CASSSLNRGGKETQYF

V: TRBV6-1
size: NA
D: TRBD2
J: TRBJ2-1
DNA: TGTGCCAGCAGTGGGACTAGCGGGAGACTATACAATGAGCAGTTCTTC
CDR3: CASSGTSGRLYNEQFF

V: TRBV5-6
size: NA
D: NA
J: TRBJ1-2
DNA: TGTGCCAGTACAAGTTTCACAGGGTACAGAGGCGGCTACACCTTC
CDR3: CASTSFTGYRGGYTF

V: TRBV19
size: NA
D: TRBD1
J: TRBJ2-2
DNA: TGTGCCAGTAGCCCGGACAGGGGAGACACCGGGGAGCTGTTTTTT
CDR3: CASSPDRGDTGELFF

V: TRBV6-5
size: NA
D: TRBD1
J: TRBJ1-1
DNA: TGTGCCAGCAGTTACAGGAGGGGGCGTCTGGACACTGAAGCTTTCTTT
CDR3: CASSYRRGRLDTEAFF

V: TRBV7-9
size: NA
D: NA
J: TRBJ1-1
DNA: TGTGCACAAGACGACTTGGGCACTGAAGCTTTCTTT
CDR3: CAQDDLGTEAFF

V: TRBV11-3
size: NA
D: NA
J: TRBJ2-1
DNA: TGTGCCAGCAGCTTAGCCTCGGGGGGCCCCATCGACAATGAGCAGTTCTTC
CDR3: CASSLASGGPIDNEQFF

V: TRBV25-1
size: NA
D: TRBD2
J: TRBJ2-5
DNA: TGTGCCAGCAGTGAATGGGTGACTAGCGGGGCAGAAGAGACCCAGTACTTC
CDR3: CASSEWVTSGAEETQYF

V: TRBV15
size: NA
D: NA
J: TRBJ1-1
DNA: TGTGCCACCAGCAGAGATCTGGGGGGCACTGAAGCTTTCTTT
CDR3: CATSRDLGGTEAFF

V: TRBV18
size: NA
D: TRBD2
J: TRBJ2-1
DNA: TGTGCCAGCTCACCACGCGGGAGCTCCTACAATGAGCAGTTCTTC
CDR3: CASSPRGSSYNEQFF

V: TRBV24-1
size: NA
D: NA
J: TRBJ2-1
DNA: TGTGCCACCAGTGATTGGGAGGAAGGTGAGCAGTTCTTC
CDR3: CATSDWEEGEQFF

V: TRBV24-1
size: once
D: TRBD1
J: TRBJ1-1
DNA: TGTGCCACCAGTGACCCCGGGACAGGGGGCTCGATCACTGAAGCTTTCTTT
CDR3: CATSDPGTGGSITEAFF

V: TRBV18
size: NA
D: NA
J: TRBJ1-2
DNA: TGTGCCAGCTCACCACAGGGATTGGGAGCTAACTATGGCTACACCTTC
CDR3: CASSPQGLGANYGYTF

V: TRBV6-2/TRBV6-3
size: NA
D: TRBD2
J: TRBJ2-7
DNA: TGTGCCAGCAGTTACTCAGCGGGGGCCTGGGGGGAGCAGTACTTC
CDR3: CASSYSAGAWGEQYF

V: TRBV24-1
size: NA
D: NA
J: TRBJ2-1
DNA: TGTGCCACCAGTGACCCCTGGGGTAGCGGATACAATGAGCAGTTCTTC
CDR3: CATSDPWGSGYNEQFF

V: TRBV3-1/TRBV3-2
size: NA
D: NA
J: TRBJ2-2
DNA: TGTGCCAGCAGCCAAGGTCGGCAGGGGTGGACCGGGGAGCTGTTTTTT
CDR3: CASSQGRQGWTGELFF

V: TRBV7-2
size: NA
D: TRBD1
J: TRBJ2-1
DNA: TGTGCCAGCAGCTTGCAGGGGGCGGAAAATGAGCAGTTCTTC
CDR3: CASSLQGAENEQFF

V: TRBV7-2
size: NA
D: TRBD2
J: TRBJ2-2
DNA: TGTGCCAGCAGCTCTTCTAGCGGGAGGGCCTCCGGGGAGCTGTTTTTT
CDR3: CASSSSSGRASGELFF

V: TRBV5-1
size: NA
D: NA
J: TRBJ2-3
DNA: TGCGCCAGCAGCTTTAGCCGTAGCACAGATACGCAGTATTTT
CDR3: CASSFSRSTDTQYF

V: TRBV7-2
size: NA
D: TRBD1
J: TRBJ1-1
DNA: TGTGCCAGCAGCACGGACAGGGGCGGCACTGAAGCTTTCTTT
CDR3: CASSTDRGGTEAFF

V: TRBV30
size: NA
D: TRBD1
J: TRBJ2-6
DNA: TGTGCCTGGAGAGGCGGACAGGTAACCCGCTCTGGGGCCAACGTCCTGACTTTC
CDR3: CAWRGGQVTRSGANVLTF

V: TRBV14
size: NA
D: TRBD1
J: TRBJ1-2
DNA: TGTGCCAGCAGCCAAGTGACAGGGCGCGGCTACACCTTC
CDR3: CASSQVTGRGYTF

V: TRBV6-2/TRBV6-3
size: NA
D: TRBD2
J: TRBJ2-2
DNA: TGTGCCAGCAGTTGGGCTAGCGGGAGCGCGAACACCGGGGAGCTGTTTTTT
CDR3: CASSWASGSANTGELFF

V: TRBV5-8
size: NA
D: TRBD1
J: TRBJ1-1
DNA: TGTGCCAGCAGCCCTTGGCCGACAGGGTGGGTCACTGAAGCTTTCTTT
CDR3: CASSPWPTGWVTEAFF

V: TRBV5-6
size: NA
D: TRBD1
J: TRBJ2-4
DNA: TGTGCCAGCAGCACAGGGACAGGGGGGAACATTCAGTACTTC
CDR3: CASSTGTGGNIQYF